This entry concerns a single T cell receptor (beta chain). A read error is likely, as this CDR3 ends without the conserved phenylalanine or tryptophan. Co-extraction of RNA and DNA was performed on about 18-30 mg of unsorted bulk tissue. This specimen belongs to a study of tumor-infiltrating lymphocytes in primary liver carcinoma. Germline V gene sequence: CDR1 KGHDR, CDR2 SFDVKD. V shed 10 bases, J shed 6 bases, and the junction held 7 bases outside the gene matches. CDR3 length: 13 residues. The researchers produced TCR beta cDNA from 450 to 600 ng total RNA with a constant-region primer. Three nested multiplex PCR rounds, a slightly modified ARM-PCR, produced the libraries for TCR beta. TRBV1-TRBV30 forward and Cbeta reverse primers drove the first two roughly 9-cycle rounds. One entry per CDR3 protein results from TCRdb running MiXCR on the multiplex PCR reads. This sample carries about 54,000 distinct CDR3 sequences, about 73% of them seen once, and the ten largest clones take roughly 25%.

Material for sequencing was liver tumor tissue from sampling region 2. Subset denoted: tumor region T2, inferior pole. This chain links TRBV24-1 with TRBJ1-5; 8 bases map to TRBD1. This receptor was taken from a man aged 35-49 years with primary liver carcinoma and hepatitis B virus infection. In nucleotides, the CDR3 is TGTGCCACTACCGCAGGGGGCGGTCAGCCCCAGCATTAT. Protein product: CATTAGGGQPQHY.